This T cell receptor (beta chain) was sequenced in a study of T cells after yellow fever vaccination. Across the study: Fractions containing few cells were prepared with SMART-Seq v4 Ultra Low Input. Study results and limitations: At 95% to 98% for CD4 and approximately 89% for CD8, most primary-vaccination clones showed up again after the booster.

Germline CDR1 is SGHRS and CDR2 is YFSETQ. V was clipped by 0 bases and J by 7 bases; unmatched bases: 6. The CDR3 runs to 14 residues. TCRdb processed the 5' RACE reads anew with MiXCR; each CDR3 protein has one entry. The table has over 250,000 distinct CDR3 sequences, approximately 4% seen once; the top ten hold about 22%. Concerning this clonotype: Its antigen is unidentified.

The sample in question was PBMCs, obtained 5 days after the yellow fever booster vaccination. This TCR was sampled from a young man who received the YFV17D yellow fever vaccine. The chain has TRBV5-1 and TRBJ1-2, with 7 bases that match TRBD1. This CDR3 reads CASSLGEGARGYTF. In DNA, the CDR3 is TGCGCCAGCAGCTTGGGAGAGGGGGCCCGTGGCTACACCTTC.